Presented here are 15 T cell receptor beta chains from one specimen sequenced in a study of tumor and adjacent non-tumor tissue in lung cancer. This sample's RNA came from whole unsorted tissue. The library came from three nested PCR rounds adapted from ARM-PCR protocols. TCRdb re-derived calls from the multiplex PCR reads in MiXCR, one entry per CDR3 protein. The sample includes approximately 120,000 distinct CDR3 sequences, more than 70% of them seen just once. The sequencing input was lung tumor tissue. Every receptor here comes from a woman aged 60-75 years with non-small cell lung cancer.

A note on this clonotype: At one of its ends the junction is not consistent with the germline gene, which may arise from a read error. This chain connects TRBV20-1 to TRBJ2-7; TRBD1 might be the D (6 bases). This CDR3 region has 14 residues. CDR1 and CDR2 (germline): DFQATT, SNEGSKA (reference sequence). The CDR3 DNA follows: TGCATTGCTTTAGGGGACACGGGGACCTATGAGCAGTACTTC. It specifies CIALGDTGTYEQYF.

The chain carries TRBV28 and TRBJ2-7, with 9 bases that match TRBD1. Germline CDR1 and CDR2: MDHEN and SYDVKM. This CDR3 has 15 residues. J lost 4 bases, V lost 7 bases, and 11 bases had no gene match. CDR3 sequence (DNA): TGTGCCAGCACCATTGGGGGGACAGGGTATTACGAGCAGTACTTC. Protein product: CASTIGGTGYYEQYF.

The table lists this clonotype with a count of one. The germline gene is not matched at one end of the junction; a read error may be the cause. J is TRBJ1-6 and V is TRBV6-6; D is undetermined. Germline V gene data show CDR1 as MNHNY and CDR2 as SVGAGI (reference sequence). The CDR3 has 17 amino acids. CDR3 coding DNA: TGTGTCGGCAGTTTTGATGAAGAGAGCTCCTATAATTTACCCCTCCACTTT. It specifies CVGSFDEESSYNLPLHF.

This clonotype came up a few times. The CDR3 DNA follows: TGCAGTGCTACCCCCGGATTAGCGGGAATCGAAGATACGCAGTATTTT. Residues: CSATPGLAGIEDTQYF. The chain has TRBV20-1 and TRBJ2-3; 8 bases map to TRBD2. Germline V gene sequence: CDR1 DFQATT, CDR2 SNEGSKA (reference sequence). J lost 5 bases, V lost 4 bases, and 14 bases had no gene match. The CDR3 spans 16 residues.

Details on this clonotype: The junction does not match germline at one end; this may be a read error. The chain is built from TRBV20-1 and TRBJ1-1; D is possibly TRBD1 (6 bases). The CDR3 has 15 residues. Per the germline V gene, CDR1 is DFQATT and CDR2 is SNEGSKA (reference sequence). The chain's CDR3 is CSAQPPRVWDTEAYF. Here the CDR3 DNA reads TGCAGTGCCCAACCCCCCAGGGTGTGGGACACTGAAGCTTACTTT.

This clonotype has at least ten counts. This chain connects TRBV12-3 or TRBV12-4 to TRBJ1-1, with 9 bases aligning to TRBD1. J was trimmed by 2 bases and V by 4 bases; bases with no gene match: 2. CDR3 length: 14 amino acids. For the CDR3, the DNA is TGTGCCAGCAGTTGGGGACAGGGCAACACTGAAGCTTTCTTT. It yields the protein CASSWGQGNTEAFF.

Regarding this clonotype: A much larger clone lies one base from this, so it may be a read error. This chain connects TRBV20-1 to TRBJ2-7, with 9 positions matching TRBD1. The CDR3 runs to 16 residues. Germline assignment: CDR1 DFQATT and CDR2 SNEGSKA (reference sequence). J lost 5 bases, V lost 3 bases, and 14 bases had no gene match. This chain's CDR3 is CSASRYGNRGLHEQYF. CDR3 coding DNA: TGCAGTGCTAGCAGATATGGGAACAGGGGGCTTCACGAGCAGTACTTC.

As regards this clonotype: A read error may produce the germline difference seen at one junction end. The chain carries TRBV6-1 and TRBJ2-3; 7 bases align to TRBD2. The CDR3 is 14 amino acids. Germline V gene data show CDR1 as MNHNS and CDR2 as SASEGT. CDR3 sequence (DNA): TGTGCCAGCTGTGTATGGGAGGGCACAGATACACAGTATTTT. It is translated as CASCVWEGTDTQYF.

By its share, this clonotype is medium-sized. The chain recombines TRBV29-1 with TRBJ1-1, with a possible D match to TRBD1 (5 bases). CDR3 length: 14 amino acids. Trimming stripped 4 bases from V and 3 bases from J, with 15 bases between. The germline V gene encodes CDR1 SQVTM and CDR2 ANQGSEA. DNA of the CDR3: TGCAGCGTTGGTGAGGGGAGGTCGTACACTGAAGCTTTCTTT. It is translated as CSVGEGRSYTEAFF. The variable domain in full, with the rest retrieved from reference TRBV29-1 and TRBJ1-1, is SAVISQKPSRDICQRGTSLTIQCQVDSQVTMMFWYRQQPGQSLTLIATANQGSEATYESGFVIDKFPISRPNLTFSTLTVSNMSPEDSSIYLCSVGEGRSYTEAFFGQGTRLTVV.

For this clonotype: A junction end diverges from the germline sequence, so it may reflect a read error. The genes are TRBV11-2 and TRBJ2-3; TRBD2 agrees at 9 bases. CDR1 and CDR2 (germline): SGHAT, FQNNGV. The CDR3 covers 15 residues. For the CDR3, the DNA is TGTGTCAGCAGCTTAGCGGGAGTGGCCACAGATACGCAATATTTT. It translates to CVSSLAGVATDTQYF.

As to this clonotype: It may be a read error: a sequence one base away is much more abundant. No conserved phenylalanine or tryptophan is present at the end of the CDR3, so a read error is the likely explanation. The chain combines TRBV20-1 with TRBJ2-3, with no clear D. This CDR3 has 12 amino acids. CDR1 DFQATT and CDR2 SNEGSKA come from the germline V gene (reference sequence). V lost 4 bases, J lost 2 bases, and 7 bases lay in between. CDR3 residues: CSAIGDTDTQYS. The CDR3, as DNA: TGCAGTGCTATAGGAGACACAGATACGCAGTATTCT.

This clonotype was counted once. The J gene is TRBJ1-2, the V gene TRBV7-9, with D perhaps TRBD1 (5 bases). Germline loops: CDR1 SEHNR, CDR2 FQNEAQ (reference sequence). The CDR3 spans 16 residues. The V end lost 5 bases, the J end lost 6 bases, and 22 bases lay between the germline ends. The CDR3 reads CASSPPGRGGGDGYTF. The CDR3 region has the DNA TGTGCCAGCAGCCCCCCGGGACGAGGAGGAGGGGATGGCTACACCTTC.

As to this clonotype: One junction end disagrees with the germline gene, perhaps due to a read error. The rearrangement links TRBV28 to TRBJ2-3; D might be TRBD1 (6 bases). Germline V lookup: CDR1 MDHEN, CDR2 SYDVKM. The CDR3 consists of 12 residues. This chain's CDR3 is CASSDEGDMQYF. CDR3 nucleotides: TGTGCCAGCAGCGACGAGGGGGATATGCAGTATTTT.

This sequence joins TRBV11-1 and TRBJ2-1, with D perhaps being TRBD1 or TRBD2 (6 bases each). The CDR3 has 13 amino acids. The V gene's germline CDR1 is SGHAT and CDR2 FQDESV (reference sequence). Deletions cut 5 bases from V and 11 bases from J, with 16 bases between. Written as DNA, the CDR3 is TGTGCCAGCAGCCGTCTAGGGGGGAGCAAGCAGTTCTTC. This encodes CASSRLGGSKQFF.

This sequence joins TRBV29-1 and TRBJ1-1; D is unresolved. The germline V and J ends were trimmed by 5 bases and 13 bases, with 20 bases remaining between them. The CDR3 contains 12 residues. Germline V gene data show CDR1 as SQVTM and CDR2 as ANQGSEA. CDR3: CSVLGLNTERFF. As DNA, the CDR3 is TGCAGCGTTCTGGGCCTGAACACTGAACGTTTCTTT.